Reported below is one T cell receptor (beta chain). Antigen unknown. RNA was extracted from bulk tissue without any cell sorting. Chemotherapy-naive patients with new lung cancer underwent thoracic surgery in China, August–late 2014. A modified ARM-PCR protocol with three rounds of nested PCR amplified TCRbeta. Each CDR3 protein is one row after TCRdb ran MiXCR on the multiplex PCR reads. The sample lists some 200,000 distinct CDR3 sequences; 70% to 75% were seen once. These data belong to a study of tumor and adjacent non-tumor tissue in lung cancer. At the level of the study: Patients comprised eleven to twelve adenocarcinoma, a couple of squamous cell carcinoma and 1 small cell lung cancer.

The CDR3 loop spans 14 amino acids. Germline-derived CDR1 and CDR2 are SQVTM and ANQGSEA. V lost 8 bases to trimming and J lost 3 bases; unmatched junction nucleotides: 7. Study-level points and caveats: Tumor tissue had significantly higher TCR diversity than normal lung. Top 100 clones took a larger repertoire share in normal lung.

This sequence originates from a man aged 55 to 70 with non-small cell lung cancer. The gene calls are TRBV29-1 and TRBJ2-3; 11 nucleotides match TRBD2. The sequenced sample was lung tumor tissue. The CDR3 here is CSLVAGGLTDTQYF. The DNA of the CDR3 is TGCAGCCTTGTAGCGGGGGGGCTAACAGATACGCAGTATTTT.